These 3 T cell receptor beta chains were sequenced from one sample in a study of blood T cells in healthy people across ages. A second PCR of roughly 7 to 11 cycles used a sample-barcoded 5' primer and a J-beta primer mix. TCRdb fed the 5' RACE reads into MiXCR, producing one record per CDR3 protein. The sample consists of more than 500,000 distinct CDR3 sequences, 27% of them appearing once. Sequencing input: blood. These receptors all stem from a woman aged 70 to 79 in good health.

The sample holds a few counts of this clonotype. The genes are TRBV29-1 and TRBJ2-5; D is ambiguous. The J call may be faulty, since TRBJ2-7 better matches the DNA end. Germline CDR1 and CDR2: SQVTM and ANQGSEA. The CDR3 length is 11 residues. CDR3 in amino acids: CSVNSYYEQYF. In DNA, the CDR3 is TGCAGCGTCAACAGTTACTACGAGCAGTACTTC.

This clonotype occurred once. The rearrangement uses TRBV7-2 and TRBJ2-5, with D uncertain. The DNA end is more similar to TRBJ2-7, so the J call may be wrong. This CDR3 has 12 amino acids. Germline V gene sequence: CDR1 SGHTA, CDR2 FQGNSA. The CDR3 DNA reads TGTGCCAGCAGCTTAGTAAACTACGAGCAGTACTTC. Translated, it gives CASSLVNYEQYF.

This chain links TRBV13 with TRBJ1-2; possible D gene TRBD1, 6 bases. CDR1 and CDR2 (germline): PRHDT, FYEKMQ (reference sequence). The CDR3 consists of 16 residues. Trimming pared 5 bases from V and 0 bases from J, leaving 16 bases between. The chain's CDR3 is CASSINQGKTNYGYTF. As DNA, the CDR3 is TGTGCCAGCAGCATCAACCAGGGGAAGACTAACTATGGCTACACCTTC.